A single sample is the source of the 2 T cell receptor beta chains below, sequenced in a study of regulatory T cells in long-lasting Graves disease. The time point was: persistent/refractory GD, antithyroid drugs over 5 years with positive TRAb. PBMC-extracted RNA yielded the TCR library. iRepertoire HTBI primers and Arm-PCR of CDR3 regions built TCR beta libraries. TCRdb re-called the multiplex PCR reads through MiXCR, storing one row per CDR3 protein. Seen here are about 470,000 distinct CDR3 sequences, roughly 21% observed once, and the top ten hold 7% to 9%. The input for sequencing was peripheral blood mononuclear cells (PBMCs), taken when the disease was refractory, from a patient treated with antithyroid drugs. These TCRs come from a female donor with Graves disease.

This clonotype showed up many times. One junction end disagrees with the germline gene, perhaps due to a read error. This chain connects TRBV7-7 to TRBJ1-1, with D possibly matching TRBD1 (6 bases). The CDR3 loop spans 13 amino acids. Germline V lookup: CDR1 SSHAT, CDR2 FNYEAQ (reference sequence). This CDR3 reads CASSSGVGTEAFF. The CDR3 coding sequence is TGTGCTAGCAGCTCAGGGGTTGGGACTGAAGCTTTCTTT.

This clonotype was seen at least ten times. V usage is TRBV12-3 or TRBV12-4 and J usage is TRBJ1-2, with D possibly matching TRBD1 (6 bases). V was trimmed by 3 bases and J by 8 bases, leaving 16 bases between them. CDR3 length equals 14 residues. CDR3 amino acids: CASSFTRAGAGYTF. DNA for the CDR3: TGTGCCAGCAGTTTTACGAGGGCAGGGGCCGGCTACACCTTC.